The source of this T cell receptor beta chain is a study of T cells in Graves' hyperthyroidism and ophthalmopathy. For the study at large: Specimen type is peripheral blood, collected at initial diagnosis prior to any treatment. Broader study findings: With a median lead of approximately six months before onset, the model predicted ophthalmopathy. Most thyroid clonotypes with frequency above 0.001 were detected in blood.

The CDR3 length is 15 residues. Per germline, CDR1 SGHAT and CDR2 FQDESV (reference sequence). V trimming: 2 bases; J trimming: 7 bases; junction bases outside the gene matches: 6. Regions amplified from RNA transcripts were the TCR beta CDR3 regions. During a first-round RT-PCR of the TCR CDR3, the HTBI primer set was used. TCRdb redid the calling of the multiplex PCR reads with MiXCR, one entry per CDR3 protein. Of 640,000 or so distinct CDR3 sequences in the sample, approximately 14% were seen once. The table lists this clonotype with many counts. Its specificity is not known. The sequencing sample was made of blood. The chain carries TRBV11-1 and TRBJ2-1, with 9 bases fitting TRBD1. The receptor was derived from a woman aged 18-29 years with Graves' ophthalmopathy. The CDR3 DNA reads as TGTGCCAGCAGCTTAACAGGGGGCGCCGGGAATGAGCAGTTCTTC. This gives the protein CASSLTGGAGNEQFF.